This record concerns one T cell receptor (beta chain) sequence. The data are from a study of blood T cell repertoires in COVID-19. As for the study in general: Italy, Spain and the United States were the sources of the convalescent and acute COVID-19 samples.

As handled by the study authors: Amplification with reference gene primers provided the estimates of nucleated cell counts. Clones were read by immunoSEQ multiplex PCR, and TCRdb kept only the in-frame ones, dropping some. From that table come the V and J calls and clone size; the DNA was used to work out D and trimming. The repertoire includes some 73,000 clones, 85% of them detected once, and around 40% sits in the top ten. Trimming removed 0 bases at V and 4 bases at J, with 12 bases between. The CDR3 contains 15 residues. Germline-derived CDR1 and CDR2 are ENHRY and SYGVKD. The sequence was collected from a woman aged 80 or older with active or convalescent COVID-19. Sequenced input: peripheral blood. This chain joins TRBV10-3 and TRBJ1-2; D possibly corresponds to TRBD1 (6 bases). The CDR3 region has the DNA TGTGCCATCAGTGAGTCGGGGGCGCCCCCCTATGGCTACACCTTC. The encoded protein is CAISESGAPPYGYTF.